Shown below are 2 T cell receptor beta chains from a single sample sequenced in a study of cytomegalovirus exposure and HLA in healthy donors. Clones were sequenced by immunoSEQ multiplex PCR, and TCRdb holds only the in-frame ones, with some missing. The sample shows tens of thousands of clones, 90% to 96% of them seen only once. Sequences were obtained from PBMCs. These receptors all stem from a woman aged 18-29 years in good health and CMV-seronegative.

The chain is built from TRBV5-1 and TRBJ2-1; the match to TRBD2 covers 8 bases. Germline V gene data show CDR1 as SGHRS and CDR2 as YFSETQ. The ends lost 4 bases at V and 4 bases at J; junction bases unmatched: 10. This CDR3 has 16 amino acids. The CDR3: CASSPGAGGEYNEQFF. Here the CDR3 DNA reads TGCGCCAGCAGCCCGGGGGCGGGGGGCGAGTACAATGAGCAGTTCTTC.

The chain uses TRBV7-9 and TRBJ2-7, with a possible D match to TRBD2 (6 bases). This CDR3 spans 14 amino acids. The ends were cut back, 4 bases at V and 1 base at J, with 11 bases in the middle. Germline CDR1 and CDR2: SEHNR and FQNEAQ (reference sequence). In DNA, the CDR3 is TGTGCCAGCAGCTCCCGGGACTTTTCCTACGAGCAGTACTTC. It specifies CASSSRDFSYEQYF. Looking up the rest from reference TRBV7-9 and TRBJ2-7 gives the full variable domain: DTGVSQNPRHKITKRGQNVTFRCDPISEHNRLYWYRQTLGQGPEFLTYFQNEAQLEKSRLLSDRFSAERPKGSFSTLEIQRTEQGDSAMYLCASSSRDFSYEQYFGPGTRLTVT.